One and the same sample provided the 8 T cell receptor beta chains below, sequenced in a study of T cells in women clearing cervical HPV infection. TCRdb keeps only in-frame clones here, not all; method: immunoSEQ multiplex PCR. The listing contains around 39,000 clones. Sequenced input: blood buffy coat. These receptors came from a woman aged 18 to 69 with a cervical HPV16 infection that either progressed to CIN3+ or cleared (not recorded which).

Remarks on this clone: From the germline J gene comes the end of the CDR3, since the read stops 3 residues before it. The J gene is TRBJ2-4, the V gene TRBV28; no definite D call. This CDR3 is built from 11 residues. Trimming left V 3 bases short and J 6 bases short, with 3 bases between. Germline V CDR1 and CDR2: MDHEN, SYDVKM. The part of the CDR3 DNA that was read is TGTGCCAGCAGTTTCGGAAACATT. This encodes CASSFGNI. Given in full, the CDR3 is CASSFGNIQYF.

In regard to this clone: The CDR3 end is not reached by the read, which stops 3 residues before it; the germline J gene fills it in. The chain employs TRBV20-1 and TRBJ2-7; 7 bases agree with TRBD2. The length of the CDR3 is 15 residues. V dropped 3 bases and J dropped 2; count of bases not matched to a gene: 10. Germline CDR1 and CDR2: DFQATT and SNEGSKA (reference sequence). CDR3 bases read: TGCAGTGCTAGCGGGGCCAGCGGGAACCCCTACGAG. Encoded protein: CSASGASGNPYE. The entire CDR3 is CSASGASGNPYEQYF.

Comments on this clone: The read stops 3 residues short of the end of the CDR3; the missing end is completed from the germline J gene. The rearrangement links TRBV5-1 to TRBJ2-7; a possible D gene is TRBD2 (6 bases). CDR1 is SGHRS and CDR2 is YFSETQ in the germline V gene. The CDR3 sequence is 15 residues long. The V end lost 0 bases, the J end lost 5 bases, and 15 bases lay between the germline ends. The CDR3 loop reads CASSLELGEVNEQYF. The CDR3 bases that were read are TGCGCCAGCAGCTTGGAACTCGGGGAGGTTAACGAG.

This CDR3 reads CASSTDSGAYYEQYF. Partial CDR3 DNA: TGTGCCAGCAGTACGGACAGCGGGGCCTACTACGAG. This chain links TRBV6-4 with TRBJ2-7; a possible D gene is TRBD2 (7 bases). The read stops 3 residues short of the end of the CDR3; the missing end is completed from the germline J gene. The V gene lost 5 bases and the J gene lost 3 bases, with 17 bases spanning the gap. There are 15 residues in the CDR3. Germline assignment: CDR1 MRHNA and CDR2 SNTAGT.

On this clone: The read ends 3 residues shy of where the CDR3 ends; the end is completed using the germline J gene. The V and J genes are TRBV5-5 and TRBJ2-2; TRBD2 agrees at 12 bases. The CDR3 runs to 15 residues. Germline lookup yields CDR1 SGHKS and CDR2 YYEKEE (reference sequence). Losses at the gene ends were 2 bases for V and 6 bases for J; bases not matched to a gene: 2. CDR3 sequence reads: CASSLGLAGPGELFF. The CDR3 bases that were read are TGTGCCAGCAGCTTAGGACTAGCGGGACCCGGGGAG.

On this clone itself: From the germline J gene comes the end of the CDR3, since the read stops 3 residues before it. The gene calls are TRBV5-5 and TRBJ2-7; D is undetermined. CDR3 size: 14 residues. Trimming left V 7 bases short and J 4 bases short, with 18 bases between. Germline V gene data show CDR1 as SGHKS and CDR2 as YYEKEE (reference sequence). The covered CDR3 bases are TGTGCCAGCGGCCTAGGATTACTTACTTACGAG. It translates to CASGLGLLTYE. The whole CDR3 region reads CASGLGLLTYEQYF.

The CDR3 protein is CASSEIRGAGTEAFF. The DNA read from the CDR3 is TGTGCCAGCAGTGAGATCAGAGGTGCGGGCACTGAA. The J gene is TRBJ1-1, the V gene TRBV6-1; no clear D. The read stops 3 residues short of the end of the CDR3; the missing end is completed from the germline J gene. Germline-derived CDR1 and CDR2 are MNHNS and SASEGT. V lost 3 bases to trimming and J lost 4 bases, with 15 bases between them. This CDR3 has 15 amino acids.

With regard to this clone: The read ends 3 residues early relative to the CDR3; the germline J gene fills the gap. The chain links TRBV5-1 to TRBJ1-2; 9 nucleotides match TRBD1. The CDR3 is made up of 16 amino acids. Germline V gene sequence: CDR1 SGHRS, CDR2 YFSETQ. Partial CDR3 DNA: TGCGCCAGCAGCTTGGCCGGGACAGGGCAGGGAGAAGGC. Protein: CASSLAGTGQGEG. The whole CDR3 region reads CASSLAGTGQGEGYTF.